These T cell receptor beta chains were read from a single sample in a study of chronic HIV infection and antiretroviral therapy. One entry per CDR3 protein, called by TCRdb with MiXCR from the 5' RACE reads. The data show approximately 30,000 distinct CDR3 sequences, over 7% seen once. Specimen: peripheral blood. The receptors stem from an adult who had HIV and had not received antiretroviral therapy, or was an uninfected healthy control (not recorded which). CDR3s include the opening cysteine and the closing phenylalanine or tryptophan. D genes are given only for firm matches. Expanded clones are given a class, and other clones once, few, many or no size at all.

TRBJ2-5 - many TRBV30 CAWCRRIRETQYF TGTGCCTGGTGCAGGCGGATTCGTGAGACCCAGTACTTC
TRBJ2-1 TRBD2 - TRBV29-1 CSVIKTSAYNEQFF TGCAGCGTTATAAAGACTAGCGCCTACAATGAGCAGTTCTTC
TRBJ1-1 - many TRBV18 CASSQGGATEAFF TGTGCCAGCTCACAAGGGGGGGCTACTGAAGCTTTCTTT
TRBJ2-7 TRBD2 few TRBV15 CATSSTSGSDEQYF TGTGCCACCAGCAGTACTAGCGGGAGCGACGAGCAGTACTTC
TRBJ2-7 - many TRBV29-1 CSVESSGTTYEQYF TGCAGCGTTGAGAGTAGCGGTACCACCTACGAGCAGTACTTC
TRBJ2-5 - many TRBV29-1 CSVEPLEETQYF TGCAGCGTTGAGCCCCTAGAAGAGACCCAGTACTTC
TRBJ2-2 - - TRBV2 CASSQSDSLTGELFF TGTGCCAGCAGCCAATCCGACAGTTTGACCGGGGAGCTGTTTTTT
TRBJ1-1 - many TRBV12-3/TRBV12-4 CATRRGGNTEAFF TGTGCCACCCGGAGGGGCGGTAACACTGAAGCTTTCTTT
TRBJ2-3 - - TRBV4-1 CASSQEGLYTDTQYF TGCGCCAGCAGCCAAGAGGGACTTTACACAGATACGCAGTATTTT
TRBJ2-3 - few TRBV4-2 CASSQDRYTQYF TGTGCCAGCAGCCAAGATCGGTATACGCAGTATTTT
TRBJ1-5 TRBD1 few TRBV12-3/TRBV12-4 CASSFGQGEQPQHF TGTGCCAGCAGTTTCGGACAGGGCGAGCAGCCCCAGCATTTT
TRBJ1-1 - many TRBV29-1 CSVGMPGSNTEAFF TGCAGCGTTGGGATGCCAGGTTCGAACACTGAAGCTTTCTTT
TRBJ2-7 - - TRBV20-1 CSAGPSWPYF TGCAGTGCTGGACCGTCTTGGCCGTACTTC
TRBJ2-4 - medium-sized TRBV12-3/TRBV12-4 CASALLRGAQIQYF TGTGCCAGCGCCCTCCTCCGGGGGGCGCAAATTCAGTACTTC
TRBJ1-3 - many TRBV29-1 CSVSGRASGNTIYF TGCAGCGTTTCGGGCAGGGCCTCTGGAAACACCATATATTTT
TRBJ2-7 TRBD1 many TRBV18 CASSPATGAPRYEQYF TGTGCCAGCTCACCAGCGACAGGGGCCCCCCGCTACGAGCAGTACTTC
TRBJ2-2 - few TRBV6-2/TRBV6-3 CASSYSTRELFF TGTGCCAGCAGTTACTCGACTAGGGAGCTGTTTTTT
TRBJ2-1 TRBD2 many TRBV5-1 CASSLSGGHNEQFF TGCGCCAGCAGTCTTAGCGGGGGGCACAATGAGCAGTTCTTC
TRBJ1-5 TRBD1 many TRBV9 CASSVGDSYNQPQHF TGTGCCAGCAGCGTAGGGGACAGTTACAATCAGCCCCAGCATTTT
TRBJ2-5 TRBD1 few TRBV7-9 CASSLAQGEETQYF TGTGCCAGCAGCTTAGCGCAGGGGGAAGAGACCCAGTACTTC
TRBJ1-1 - many TRBV27 CASSLGSTTEAFF TGTGCCAGCAGTCTCGGTAGTACCACTGAAGCTTTCTTT
TRBJ2-6 - - TRBV4-3 CASSQEWGNGANVLTF TGCGCCAGCAGCCAAGAATGGGGGAACGGGGCCAACGTCCTGACTTTC
TRBJ2-7 - many TRBV21-1 CASSPGQGEFYEQYF TGTGCCAGCAGCCCGGGACAGGGGGAATTCTACGAGCAGTACTTC
TRBJ1-1 - - TRBV18 CASSPFEESTEAFF TGTGCCAGCTCACCCTTTGAAGAGAGCACTGAAGCTTTCTTT
TRBJ2-2 - few TRBV27 CASSLSLLGTGELFF TGTGCCAGCAGTTTGTCCCTCTTGGGCACCGGGGAGCTGTTTTTT
TRBJ2-3 TRBD2 - TRBV9 CASSERGGSSTDTQYF TGTGCCAGCAGCGAGCGGGGGGGCTCCAGCACAGATACGCAGTATTTT
TRBJ2-1 TRBD1 - TRBV29-1 CSYQGQGAYEQFF TGCAGCTACCAGGGACAGGGGGCCTATGAGCAGTTCTTC
TRBJ2-7 TRBD1 - TRBV29-1 CSAGQGYEQYF TGCAGCGCTGGACAGGGGTACGAGCAGTACTTC
TRBJ1-5 - many TRBV11-2 CASSLAAGIQPQHF TGTGCCAGCAGCTTAGCGGCAGGGATTCAGCCCCAGCATTTT
TRBJ2-3 - many TRBV27 CASSSPVGSGTDTQYF TGTGCCAGCAGTTCCCCCGTGGGGAGCGGCACAGATACGCAGTATTTT
TRBJ2-2 TRBD1 few TRBV7-9 CASSWTGETGELFF TGTGCCAGCAGCTGGACAGGGGAGACCGGGGAGCTGTTTTTT
TRBJ2-7 - many TRBV6-5 CASSYSWTEPYEQYF TGTGCCAGCAGTTACTCGTGGACGGAACCCTACGAGCAGTACTTC
TRBJ1-1 - - TRBV5-1 CVSSLDSGMNTEAFF TGCGTCAGCAGCTTGGATTCAGGGATGAACACTGAAGCTTTCTTT